The 14 T cell receptor beta chains presented below share a single source sample, sequenced in a study of identical twins. TCRdb reprocessed the 5' RACE reads with MiXCR, giving one entry per CDR3 protein. Of 690,000 or so distinct CDR3 sequences in the sample, over 5% were seen once. Sequencing was done on a sample of naive T cells sorted from blood. Receptor source: a man aged 18-30 years in good health.

This clonotype was seen ten or more times. The rearrangement uses TRBV13 and TRBJ1-1; possible D gene TRBD1, 5 bases. This CDR3 is 15 amino acids long. Trimming took 1 base from V and 4 from J, leaving 13 bases between them. From germline, CDR1 is PRHDT and CDR2 FYEKMQ (reference sequence). CDR3 bases: TGTGCCAGCAGCTTAGACCCCGGGGCGGCCACTGAAGCTTTCTTT. Residues: CASSLDPGAATEAFF. Together with reference TRBV13 and TRBJ1-1, the CDR3 gives the full variable domain: AAGVIQSPRHLIKEKRETATLKCYPIPRHDTVYWYQQGPGQDPQFLISFYEKMQSDKGSIPDRFSAQQFSDYHSELNMSSLELGDSALYFCASSLDPGAATEAFFGQGTRLTVV.

In this sample, this clonotype turned up many times. CDR3 in DNA: TGTGCCAGCAGAAATATAGCCGGGGCCAACGTCCTGACTTTC. This sequence encodes CASRNIAGANVLTF. The rearrangement uses TRBV7-2 and TRBJ2-6; no clear D. This CDR3 is built from 14 residues. CDR1 is SGHTA, CDR2 FQGNSA, per germline. Trimming cost V 6 bases and J 4 bases, with 10 bases left between them.

This clonotype was picked up many times. J is TRBJ2-3 and V is TRBV10-3; either TRBD1 or TRBD2 may supply D (5 bases each). The V gene's germline CDR1 is ENHRY and CDR2 SYGVKD. The CDR3 is 13 residues long. V was cut by 3 bases and J by 4 bases, with 8 bases left in between. The DNA of the CDR3 is TGTGCCATCAGTGATTCGGGGCCAGATACGCAGTATTTT. The encoded protein is CAISDSGPDTQYF.

This clonotype appeared a few times. This may be a read error: a much more frequent sequence differs by one nucleotide. The genes are TRBV7-9 and TRBJ2-2, with D uncertain. CDR3 length: 12 amino acids. From germline, CDR1 is SEHNR and CDR2 FQNEAQ (reference sequence). Deletions cut 0 bases from V and 7 bases from J, with 3 bases between. The CDR3 loop is CASSLAHGELFF. CDR3 coding DNA: TGTGCCAGCAGCTTAGCCCACGGGGAGCTGTTTTTT. The variable domain in full, with the rest retrieved from reference TRBV7-9 and TRBJ2-2, is DTGVSQNPRHKITKRGQNVTFRCDPISEHNRLYWYRQTLGQGPEFLTYFQNEAQLEKSRLLSDRFSAERPKGSFSTLEIQRTEQGDSAMYLCASSLAHGELFFGEGSRLTVL.

This clonotype was detected many times. V usage is TRBV30 and J usage is TRBJ2-1; D unclear. This CDR3 has 12 residues. Trimming removed 0 bases from V and 13 bases from J, with 13 bases in between. Germline assignment: CDR1 GTSNPN and CDR2 SVGIG (reference sequence). The CDR3 coding sequence is TGTGCCTGGAGTGTACAGAGGTCCGAACAGTTCTTC. Protein sequence: CAWSVQRSEQFF. The variable domain in full, with the rest retrieved from reference TRBV30 and TRBJ2-1, is SQTIHQWPATLVQPVGSPLSLECTVEGTSNPNLYWYRQAAGRGLQLLFYSVGIGQISSEVPQNLSASRPQDRQFILSSKKLLLSDSGFYLCAWSVQRSEQFFGPGTRLTVL.

This clonotype was detected ten times or more. The chain employs TRBV10-3 and TRBJ1-1, with 7 bases matching TRBD1. V dropped 3 bases and J dropped 3; count of bases not matched to a gene: 10. The germline CDR1 and CDR2 sequences are ENHRY and SYGVKD. The length of the CDR3 is 16 residues. The CDR3 here is CAISEGGAGWYTEAFF. The CDR3 DNA is TGTGCCATCAGTGAAGGGGGCGCAGGATGGTACACTGAAGCTTTCTTT.

About this clonotype: Possible read error: a much larger clone is one base away. The final CDR3 position lacks the conserved phenylalanine or tryptophan, pointing to a likely read error. The chain links TRBV12-3 or TRBV12-4 to TRBJ2-5; 9 positions agree with TRBD2. V lost 4 bases to trimming and J lost 0 bases; unmatched junction nucleotides: 6. The CDR3 covers 16 residues. The CDR3 region has the DNA TGTGCCAGCAGTTGGCCGACTAGCGGAGACCAAGAGACCCAGTACTTG. It translates to CASSWPTSGDQETQYL.

The rearrangement uses TRBV6-2 or TRBV6-3 and TRBJ1-5; no firm D call. Trimming left V 5 bases short and J 6 bases short, with 20 bases between. Germline loops: CDR1 MNHEY, CDR2 SVGEGT. This CDR3 region has 16 residues. For the CDR3, the DNA is TGTGCCAGCAGTGAGGGTGTAGGAGGATTGACTCAGCCCCAGCATTTT. It encodes CASSEGVGGLTQPQHF.

This clonotype appeared a few times. V and J are TRBV7-9 and TRBJ2-1; a possible D gene is TRBD1 (6 bases). Trimming shortened V by 1 base and J by 3 bases, and 13 bases separated the two germline ends. CDR3 length: 16 amino acids. CDR1 and CDR2 from the germline V gene are SEHNR and FQNEAQ (reference sequence). The CDR3 sequence: CASSLEVWGLYNEQFF. Written as DNA, the CDR3 is TGTGCCAGCAGCTTAGAGGTGTGGGGGCTCTACAATGAGCAGTTCTTC.

This clonotype has ten or more counts. This chain joins TRBV5-1 and TRBJ1-1; 8 bases map to TRBD1. With V trimmed by 2 bases and J by 4 bases, 7 bases remained unmatched. The germline V gene encodes CDR1 SGHRS and CDR2 YFSETQ. This CDR3 contains 15 residues. CDR3 region: CASSFRTGLSTEAFF. In DNA, the CDR3 is TGCGCCAGCAGCTTCCGGACAGGGCTGAGCACTGAAGCTTTCTTT.

This sequence joins TRBV4-2 and TRBJ2-2, with D uncertain. Trimming stripped 0 bases from V and 6 bases from J, with 17 bases between. Germline CDR1 and CDR2: LGHNA and YNFKEQ. The CDR3 contains 17 residues. CDR3 amino acids: CASSQDSTLVLAGELFF. The CDR3, as DNA: TGTGCCAGCAGCCAAGATTCGACCTTAGTACTCGCCGGGGAGCTGTTTTTT.

This clonotype was detected only a few times. V and J are TRBV6-5 and TRBJ2-3, with D perhaps matching TRBD2 (5 bases). The length of the CDR3 is 17 residues. The germline gives CDR1 MNHEY, CDR2 SVGAGI. Trimming removed 0 bases from V and 0 bases from J, with 13 bases in between. In DNA form, the CDR3 reads TGTGCCAGCAGTTACTCGATGTTGGGGAGTAGCACAGATACGCAGTATTTT. The encoded protein is CASSYSMLGSSTDTQYF.

This clonotype has ten or more counts. This chain uses TRBV24-1 with TRBJ1-5; no reliable D call. Trimming pared 6 bases from V and 6 bases from J, leaving 17 bases between. The CDR3 sequence is 15 residues long. Germline CDR1 and CDR2: KGHDR and SFDVKD. In DNA, the CDR3 is TGTGCCACCAGTTCACCAACGGACCCGGTTCAGCCCCAGCATTTT. It encodes CATSSPTDPVQPQHF.

This clonotype was seen a handful of times. The V and J genes are TRBV29-1 and TRBJ2-5; no reliable D call. V lost 7 bases and J lost 5, with 8 bases in between. Per the germline V gene, CDR1 is SQVTM and CDR2 is ANQGSEA. The CDR3 runs 10 residues. CDR3 sequence (DNA): TGCAGCGGGGCGGTTGAGACCCAGTACTTC. Its protein is CSGAVETQYF.